The 25 T cell receptor beta chains below were found in one sample sequenced in a study of shared clonotypes between healthy human individuals. TCRdb's copy holds only in-frame clones and misses some; the assay was immunoSEQ multiplex PCR. The profile shows about 700,000 clones, around 67% of them singletons. The sequenced material came from memory CD4+ T cells sorted from blood. This sample's subset: CD45RA-negative fraction. These TCRs come from a woman aged 25 to 39 in good health.

CDR3 in amino acids: CASSQYRGTYEQYF. The CDR3 DNA reads TGCGCCAGCAGCCAATATAGGGGTACCTACGAGCAGTACTTC. The chain is built from TRBV4-1 and TRBJ2-7, with TRBD1 as a possible D gene (5 bases). The CDR3 runs to 14 residues. Germline CDR1 is MGHRA and CDR2 is YSYEKL. V dropped 2 bases and J dropped 2 bases, with 10 bases sitting between them.

The chain employs TRBV5-1 and TRBJ2-7, with a weak D call TRBD1 (6 bases). This CDR3 contains 14 residues. Germline loops: CDR1 SGHRS, CDR2 YFSETQ. Trimming stripped 6 bases from V and 1 base from J, with 14 bases between. CDR3 in amino acids: CASTEGTRSYEQYF. Written as DNA, the CDR3 is TGCGCCAGCACCGAAGGGACAAGATCCTACGAGCAGTACTTC.

The chain is built from TRBV7-2 and TRBJ2-7; the match to TRBD2 covers 14 bases. V dropped 5 bases and J dropped 9; count of bases not matched to a gene: 9. Per germline, CDR1 SGHTA and CDR2 FQGNSA. This CDR3 is built from 15 residues. In DNA form, the CDR3 reads TGTGCCAGCAGCGACGGACTAGCGGGAGGATTGAGGCAGTACTTC. This sequence encodes CASSDGLAGGLRQYF. Full variable domain (outside the CDR3, taken from reference TRBV7-2 and TRBJ2-7): GAGVSQSPSNKVTEKGKDVELRCDPISGHTALYWYRQSLGQGLEFLIYFQGNSAPDKSGLPSDRFSAERTGGSVSTLTIQRTQQEDSAVYLCASSDGLAGGLRQYFGPGTRLTVT.

This chain joins TRBV28 and TRBJ2-7; TRBD2 agrees at 13 bases. CDR1 is MDHEN and CDR2 is SYDVKM in the germline V gene. V shed 3 bases and J 3 bases; nucleotides not matched to a gene: 17. This CDR3 has 20 residues. CDR3 residues: CASSFDLRTSGSLLNYEQYF. The CDR3 DNA reads as TGTGCCAGCAGTTTCGATTTAAGGACTAGCGGGAGTCTCCTTAACTACGAGCAGTACTTC.

The V call is TRBV27, the J call TRBJ2-3; 12 bases are shared with TRBD2. The CDR3 runs 17 residues. The V gene end was trimmed by 5 bases and the J gene end by 1 base; junction bases not matched to a gene: 7. CDR1 and CDR2 (germline): MNHEY, SMNVEV (reference sequence). In DNA form, the CDR3 reads TGTGCCAGCAGTCGAAGGACTAGCGGGGTTCGCACAGATACGCAGTATTTT. Its translation is CASSRRTSGVRTDTQYF.

The CDR3 loop reads CASSLTEDQPQHF. The CDR3 bases are TGCGCCAGCAGCTTGACAGAAGATCAGCCCCAGCATTTT. This chain joins TRBV5-1 and TRBJ1-5; no definite D call. V lost 1 base to trimming and J lost 5 bases, with 7 bases between them. CDR3 length equals 13 residues. Germline V CDR1 and CDR2: SGHRS, YFSETQ.

This clone occurred a few times. The chain couples TRBV5-1 to TRBJ2-5, with 10 positions matching TRBD2. The germline gives CDR1 SGHRS, CDR2 YFSETQ. The V and J ends lost 1 base and 2 bases, in that order; junction bases with no gene match: 11. The CDR3 has 18 residues. CDR3 residues: CASSLPSGSSGGQETQYF. CDR3 nucleotides: TGCGCCAGCAGCTTGCCTAGCGGGAGTTCGGGGGGGCAAGAGACCCAGTACTTC.

The chain couples TRBV21-1 to TRBJ1-4. TRBV21-1 is designated a pseudogene. CDR3 length: 16 amino acids. The CDR3 nucleotides read TGTGCCAGCAGCAATTTAGGGCCCCCCGGCTGTGAAAAACTGTTTTTT. Its translation is CASSNLGPPGCEKLFF.

V and J are TRBV7-9 and TRBJ1-2, with D unclear. The CDR3 covers 14 residues. V lost 3 bases to trimming and J lost 5 bases, with 13 bases between them. Germline CDR1 reads SEHNR; CDR2 reads FQNEAQ (reference sequence). CDR3 nucleotides: TGTGCCAGCAGCTTTCTCCAGATTCAGTATGGCTACACCTTC. Translated: CASSFLQIQYGYTF. Supplemented by reference TRBV7-9 and TRBJ1-2, the full variable domain reads DTGVSQNPRHKITKRGQNVTFRCDPISEHNRLYWYRQTLGQGPEFLTYFQNEAQLEKSRLLSDRFSAERPKGSFSTLEIQRTEQGDSAMYLCASSFLQIQYGYTFGSGTRLTVV.

This clone was counted between two and nine times. The gene calls are TRBV2 and TRBJ1-4, with D perhaps matching TRBD1 (6 bases). Trimming took 4 bases from V and 7 from J, leaving 7 bases between them. The CDR3 extends over 12 amino acids. CDR1 and CDR2 from the germline V gene are SNHLY and FYNNEI. The chain's CDR3 is CASSGRGEKLFF. Written as DNA, the CDR3 is TGTGCCAGCAGTGGCAGGGGTGAAAAACTGTTTTTT.

This sequence joins TRBV5-5 and TRBJ2-7; D call uncertain. From germline, CDR1 is SGHKS and CDR2 YYEKEE (reference sequence). The V gene lost 4 bases and the J gene lost 0 bases, with 2 bases spanning the gap. The CDR3 contains 11 residues. The CDR3 sequence: CASSISYEQYF. CDR3 bases: TGTGCCAGCAGCATCTCCTACGAGCAGTACTTC.

CDR3 DNA sequence: TGTGCCAGCAGACCCAGGGGATTAAAAACTGAAGCTTTCTTT. Amino acids: CASRPRGLKTEAFF. The chain employs TRBV7-8 and TRBJ1-1, with a possible D match to TRBD1 (6 bases). The ends were cut back, 6 bases at V and 5 bases at J, with 16 bases in the middle. Germline V gene lookup returns CDR1 SGHVS and CDR2 FQNEAQ. The CDR3 extends over 14 amino acids.

The rearrangement joins TRBV28 to TRBJ1-2; 7 bases align to TRBD1. Germline CDR1 is MDHEN and CDR2 is SYDVKM. The CDR3 spans 13 residues. V was pared by 10 bases and J by 3 bases, with 8 bases of the junction left unmatched. CDR3 amino acids: CAITRDRHYGYTF. The CDR3 region has the DNA TGTGCCATCACACGGGACAGACACTATGGCTACACCTTC.

This clone was picked up one time. The CDR3 nucleotides read TGCAGCGTTGCTTCCGGGCTAGCGGTGGGGAGATCGCAGTATTTT. Protein sequence: CSVASGLAVGRSQYF. This chain links TRBV29-1 with TRBJ2-3, with TRBD2 matching 7 bases. This CDR3 is 15 amino acids long. With 4 bases clipped from V and 10 bases from J, the junction kept 17 bases outside the gene matches. Germline CDR1 is SQVTM and CDR2 is ANQGSEA.

The chain is built from TRBV19 and TRBJ2-2; D perhaps matches TRBD2 (5 bases). Germline loops: CDR1 LNHDA, CDR2 SQIVND (reference sequence). CDR3 size: 16 residues. Trimming left V 4 bases short and J 6 bases short, with 18 bases between. CDR3 in DNA: TGTGCCAGTAGTACTCACCGGTCACTAGTGGCCGGGGAGCTGTTTTTT. Its translation: CASSTHRSLVAGELFF.

The chain carries TRBV29-1 and TRBJ2-2; D ambiguous. Trimming shortened V by 1 base and J by 0 bases, and 3 bases separated the two germline ends. This CDR3 has 13 amino acids. Germline-derived CDR1 and CDR2 are SQVTM and ANQGSEA. CDR3 DNA: TGCAGCGTTGAAGGACCGAACACCGGGGAGCTGTTTTTT. Protein: CSVEGPNTGELFF.

This clone was detected only a few times. The chain combines TRBV7-9 with TRBJ2-5; perhaps TRBD2 as D (5 bases). CDR3 length equals 15 residues. Germline-derived CDR1 and CDR2 are SEHNR and FQNEAQ (reference sequence). V lost 2 bases to trimming and J lost 5 bases, with 15 bases between them. As DNA, the CDR3 is TGTGCCAGCAGCTTATACTCCTCCCCGGGGGAGACCCAGTACTTC. Its protein is CASSLYSSPGETQYF.

This chain links TRBV27 with TRBJ2-7; TRBD1 agrees at 8 bases. The V gene end was trimmed by 5 bases and the J gene end by 2 bases; junction bases not matched to a gene: 5. Per germline, CDR1 MNHEY and CDR2 SMNVEV (reference sequence). This CDR3 has 14 residues. The CDR3 loop is CASSPTGEPYEQYF. The CDR3 DNA reads TGTGCCAGCAGTCCGACAGGGGAGCCCTACGAGCAGTACTTC.

This chain joins TRBV28 and TRBJ2-1; a possible D gene is TRBD2 (6 bases). Germline CDR1 is MDHEN and CDR2 is SYDVKM. The CDR3 contains 14 residues. V lost 10 bases to trimming and J lost 3 bases, with 16 bases between them. CDR3 residues: CATEREIYYNEQFF. For the CDR3, the DNA is TGTGCCACCGAACGGGAGATTTACTACAATGAGCAGTTCTTC.

V gene TRBV10-1 combines with J gene TRBJ1-1; tentatively, D is TRBD1 (5 bases). Germline-derived CDR1 and CDR2 are WNHNN and SYGVQD (reference sequence). This CDR3 comprises 15 residues. V lost 3 bases to trimming and J lost 6 bases, with 17 bases between them. The CDR3 reads CASSDHRQPLAEAFF. CDR3 bases: TGCGCCAGCAGTGACCACAGGCAGCCGCTCGCTGAAGCTTTCTTT.

The chain has TRBV5-1 and TRBJ2-7, with 7 bases fitting TRBD2. The germline V gene has CDR1 SGHRS and CDR2 YFSETQ. Unmatched junction bases numbered 12, after V lost 3 bases and J lost 3 bases. The CDR3 covers 16 residues. CDR3 amino acids: CASSWDSSGLSYEQYF. CDR3 coding DNA: TGCGCCAGCAGCTGGGATAGTAGCGGGCTGAGCTACGAGCAGTACTTC.

This clone has a handful of counts. This chain joins TRBV7-3 and TRBJ2-1, with 7 nucleotides matching TRBD2. The J segment lost 6 bases and the V segment lost 0 bases, leaving 14 bases of the junction unmatched. Germline CDR1 is SGHTA and CDR2 is FQGTGA. The CDR3 runs to 18 residues. CDR3 sequence (DNA): TGTGCCAGCAGCTTAACAGGTCCGCGTGGGAGGGCCAGCAATGAGCAGTTCTTC. Translation: CASSLTGPRGRASNEQFF.

This clone has more than one count but fewer than ten. This sample also contains other DNA sequences that code for the same CDR3. The chain recombines TRBV5-1 with TRBJ1-5; D is uncertain. This CDR3 is 15 amino acids long. The V gene's germline CDR1 is SGHRS and CDR2 YFSETQ. The V end lost 0 bases, the J end lost 1 base, and 8 bases lay between the germline ends. CDR3 amino acids: CASSLDPGSNQPQHF. CDR3 nucleotides: TGCGCCAGCAGCTTGGACCCAGGAAGCAATCAGCCCCAGCATTTT. Filled out from reference TRBV5-1 and TRBJ1-5, the complete variable domain reads KAGVTQTPRYLIKTRGQQVTLSCSPISGHRSVSWYQQTPGQGLQFLFEYFSETQRNKGNFPGRFSGRQFSNSRSEMNVSTLELGDSALYLCASSLDPGSNQPQHFGDGTRLSIL.

The chain has TRBV6-6 and TRBJ1-3; D is unclear. The V gene lost 0 bases and the J gene lost 0 bases, with 6 bases spanning the gap. This CDR3 is built from 15 residues. Germline CDR1 MNHNY, CDR2 SVGAGI (reference sequence). The DNA for the CDR3 is TGTGCCAGCAGTTACTCTCAGCTCTCTGGAAACACCATATATTTT. It yields the protein CASSYSQLSGNTIYF.

The V and J genes are TRBV5-4 and TRBJ2-2, with 11 bases lining up with TRBD2. V shed 4 bases, J shed 6 bases, and the junction held 8 bases outside the gene matches. Germline values: CDR1 SGHNT, CDR2 YYREEE (reference sequence). The CDR3 runs to 16 residues. CDR3 protein: CASSTIAGGPAGELFF. The CDR3 nucleotides read TGTGCCAGCAGCACTATAGCGGGAGGGCCGGCCGGGGAGCTGTTTTTT.